Listed below are T cell receptor beta chains from one sample, sequenced in a study of blood T cell repertoires in COVID-19. Sequencing was performed with immunoSEQ multiplex PCR; in TCRdb, only in-frame clones are kept and a portion is missing. Among some 46,000 clones listed, approximately 85% were seen once. Sequencing input: peripheral blood. The source of these receptors is a woman older than 75 with COVID-19, enrolled during active disease. The CDR3 runs from the conserved cysteine through the conserved F or W. D genes are given only for firm matches. The size of a clone is reported for some rows only, either as once, few or many, or as a class for expanded clones.

j_call d_call clone_size v_call cdr3_aa cdr3_nt
TRBJ2-5 . . TRBV18 CASSPSYSKETQYF TGTGCCAGCTCCCCTTCTTACAGTAAAGAGACCCAGTACTTC
TRBJ2-7 TRBD1 few TRBV28 CASSPGTGFHHEQYF TGTGCCAGCAGTCCAGGGACAGGGTTTCACCACGAGCAGTACTTC
TRBJ2-5 TRBD1 . TRBV18 CASSRPGQGWQETQYF TGTGCCAGCTCGCGACCGGGACAGGGGTGGCAAGAGACCCAGTACTTC
TRBJ2-2 TRBD1 . TRBV11-3 CASSMTGWGGELFF TGTGCCAGCAGCATGACAGGGTGGGGCGGGGAGCTGTTTTTT
TRBJ1-3 . few TRBV5-4 CASSLTGIGNTIYF TGTGCCAGCAGCTTGACAGGGATCGGAAACACCATATATTTT
TRBJ2-1 . . TRBV7-2 CASSLVNNEQFF TGTGCCAGCAGCTTAGTAAACAATGAGCAGTTCTTC
TRBJ2-2 TRBD1 . TRBV10-3 CAISVGTGVPGELFF TGTGCCATCAGTGTTGGGACAGGGGTCCCCGGGGAGCTGTTTTTT
TRBJ1-2 . . TRBV29-1 CSVEGSANYGYTF TGCAGCGTTGAAGGGAGCGCTAACTATGGCTACACCTTC
TRBJ1-2 . . TRBV24-1 CATSDPGGSNYGYTF TGTGCCACCAGTGATCCAGGAGGCTCTAACTATGGCTACACCTTC
TRBJ2-6 . . TRBV29-1 CSVKPRQESSSGANVLTF TGCAGCGTTAAACCCCGACAGGAGTCGAGCTCTGGGGCCAACGTCCTGACTTTC
TRBJ2-7 TRBD1 . TRBV7-2 CASSPGTGLNEQYF TGTGCCAGCAGCCCCGGGACAGGTTTGAACGAGCAGTACTTC
TRBJ2-7 . . TRBV27 CASSLFPRGSYEQYF TGTGCCAGCAGTTTATTCCCAAGGGGCTCCTACGAGCAGTACTTC
TRBJ1-2 . . TRBV28 CASSPTEAWYGYTF TGTGCCAGCAGTCCGACAGAAGCGTGGTATGGCTACACCTTC
TRBJ2-2 . . TRBV7-3 CASSTPGGELFF TGTGCCAGCAGCACCCCGGGCGGGGAGCTGTTTTTT
TRBJ2-3 TRBD2 . TRBV9 CASSNGRISTDTQYF TGTGCCAGCAGCAACGGGAGGATCAGCACAGATACGCAGTATTTT
TRBJ1-3 . . TRBV10-3 CAISPNWSSGNTIYF TGTGCCATCAGCCCGAATTGGAGCTCTGGAAACACCATATATTTT
TRBJ2-1 TRBD2 . TRBV3-1/TRBV3-2 CASSQLGLAGSEQFF TGTGCCAGCAGCCAATTGGGACTAGCGGGAAGTGAGCAGTTCTTC
TRBJ2-1 TRBD2 . TRBV7-2 CASSPGTSGSNEQFF TGTGCCAGCAGCCCTGGGACTAGCGGGAGCAATGAGCAGTTCTTC
TRBJ1-2 . . TRBV12-5 CASGWGRDYGYTF TGTGCTAGTGGTTGGGGCAGGGACTATGGCTACACCTTC
TRBJ2-2 TRBD1 . TRBV16 CASSRDSWVTGELFF TGTGCCAGCAGTCGGGACAGCTGGGTCACCGGGGAGCTGTTTTTT
TRBJ1-6 TRBD1 . TRBV5-6 CASSSSDRGLSSPLHF TGTGCCAGCAGCTCCAGCGACAGGGGGCTTAGTTCACCCCTCCACTTT